These 21 T cell receptor beta chains share one sample of origin, sequenced in a study of monozygotic twins with cystic fibrosis. Clones were sequenced by immunoSEQ multiplex PCR, and TCRdb holds only the in-frame ones, with some missing. The sample lists over 30,000 clones, 66% occurring once. Material for sequencing was blood. The receptors here all came from a girl aged 5 to 17 with cystic fibrosis.

This sequence joins TRBV18 and TRBJ2-5; TRBD2 is a possible D gene (6 bases). Trimming took 5 bases from V and 4 from J, leaving 14 bases between them. This CDR3 has 14 amino acids. CDR1 is KGHSH and CDR2 is LQKENI in the germline V gene. The CDR3: CASSAGTRRETQYF. CDR3 DNA: TGTGCCAGCTCAGCAGGGACTCGACGAGAGACCCAGTACTTC.

The CDR3 loop reads CASSWDTLRPDTQYF. The CDR3 DNA reads TGTGCCAGCAGCTGGGACACACTCCGTCCCGATACGCAGTATTTT. The chain is built from TRBV6-6 and TRBJ2-3, with D possibly TRBD1 on 6 matching bases. V gave up 6 bases and J gave up 6 bases, with 19 bases separating them. The CDR3 runs 15 residues. Germline V gene lookup returns CDR1 MNHNY and CDR2 SVGAGI (reference sequence).

This sequence joins TRBV29-1 and TRBJ1-1; no definite D call. Germline CDR1 and CDR2: SQVTM and ANQGSEA. This CDR3 region has 14 residues. Trimming took 4 bases from V and 4 from J, leaving 16 bases between them. The CDR3 loop reads CSVAGTSWTTEAFF. CDR3 bases: TGCAGCGTTGCGGGAACCTCCTGGACCACTGAAGCTTTCTTT.

The sample holds one count of this clone. The V gene is TRBV5-1, the J gene TRBJ1-1; possibly TRBD1 for D (5 bases). The CDR3 is made up of 15 amino acids. The germline V and J ends were trimmed by 0 bases and 1 base, with 10 bases remaining between them. Germline V gives CDR1 SGHRS, CDR2 YFSETQ. The DNA for the CDR3 is TGCGCCAGCAGCTTGGGACAGATGACGAACACTGAAGCTTTCTTT. Its translation is CASSLGQMTNTEAFF.

V and J are TRBV10-2 and TRBJ2-5, with D possibly being TRBD2 (7 bases). The ends were cut back, 3 bases at V and 4 bases at J, with 15 bases in the middle. In germline, CDR1 is WSHSY, CDR2 SAAADI. This CDR3 region has 15 residues. In nucleotides, the CDR3 is TGCGCCAGCAGTGACCTCGGGGGGCGTGGAGAGACCCAGTACTTC. Protein: CASSDLGGRGETQYF.

The chain combines TRBV4-3 with TRBJ1-1, with 8 positions matching TRBD1. The CDR3 has 16 amino acids. CDR1 is LGHNA and CDR2 is YSLEER in the germline V gene. V shed 3 bases, J shed 4 bases, and the junction held 10 bases outside the gene matches. Here the CDR3 DNA reads TGCGCCAGCAGCCAGAGGAATGACAGGGGAAGCACTGAAGCTTTCTTT. Translation: CASSQRNDRGSTEAFF.

This clone was counted a few times. The chain is built from TRBV9 and TRBJ2-3, with unresolved D. The germline V gene has CDR1 SGDLS and CDR2 YYNGEE. The CDR3 has 12 amino acids. V was shortened by 3 bases and J by 2 bases, with 4 bases between the two germline ends. In DNA form, the CDR3 reads TGTGCCAGCAGCGGTGCCACAGATACGCAGTATTTT. Its protein is CASSGATDTQYF.

This clone came up once. The V gene is TRBV29-1, the J gene TRBJ2-1, with D unclear. The germline gives CDR1 SQVTM, CDR2 ANQGSEA. This CDR3 region has 10 residues. V gave up 4 bases and J gave up 6 bases, with 4 bases separating them. The CDR3 loop is CSVGGNEQFF. The CDR3 DNA reads TGCAGCGTTGGCGGCAATGAGCAGTTCTTC.

The rearrangement uses TRBV15 and TRBJ2-1; 9 nucleotides align to TRBD2. This CDR3 has 15 amino acids. Germline CDR1 and CDR2: LNHNV and YYDKDF (reference sequence). V shed 5 bases and J 8 bases; nucleotides not matched to a gene: 10. The CDR3, as DNA: TGTGCCACCAGCCTCTGGTCTAGCGGGAACGATGAGCAGTTCTTC. Translated: CATSLWSSGNDEQFF.

The chain recombines TRBV4-2 with TRBJ1-2; no clear D gene. V was cut by 3 bases and J by 8 bases, with 13 bases left in between. This CDR3 contains 13 residues. CDR1 and CDR2 (germline): LGHNA, YNFKEQ. This chain's CDR3 is CASSQVLIVGYTF. The DNA of the CDR3 is TGTGCCAGCAGCCAGGTGCTCATAGTCGGCTACACCTTC.

The rearrangement links TRBV4-3 to TRBJ1-4; no clear D. Germline V gives CDR1 LGHNA, CDR2 YSLEER. Deletions cut 1 base from V and 0 bases from J, with 9 bases between. There are 16 residues in the CDR3. CDR3 bases: TGCGCCAGCAGCCAAGCCGGAGGGACAACTAATGAAAAACTGTTTTTT. This sequence encodes CASSQAGGTTNEKLFF.

The genes are TRBV9 and TRBJ1-1, with D possibly TRBD1 on 6 matching bases. The CDR3 runs 13 residues. Germline V gene lookup returns CDR1 SGDLS and CDR2 YYNGEE. The germline V and J ends were trimmed by 2 bases and 10 bases, with 15 bases remaining between them. The DNA for the CDR3 is TGTGCCAGCAGCGTCGACACGGACAGCCTAGCTTTCTTT. Its translation is CASSVDTDSLAFF.

The chain is built from TRBV10-3 and TRBJ2-3, with D unclear. Germline V lookup: CDR1 ENHRY, CDR2 SYGVKD. The CDR3 is made up of 13 amino acids. V gave up 3 bases and J gave up 1 base, with 5 bases separating them. This CDR3 is CAISERGTDTQYF. In DNA form, the CDR3 reads TGTGCCATCAGTGAACGGGGCACAGATACGCAGTATTTT.

The rearrangement joins TRBV6-5 to TRBJ2-5, with a weak D call TRBD1 (6 bases). This CDR3 has 15 residues. V was cut by 0 bases and J by 0 bases, with 8 bases left in between. Germline V gene lookup returns CDR1 MNHEY and CDR2 SVGAGI. The CDR3 region has the DNA TGTGCCAGCAGTTACTCAGGACAGTACCAAGAGACCCAGTACTTC. This gives the protein CASSYSGQYQETQYF.

V is TRBV9 and J is TRBJ2-2, with 7 bases identical to TRBD2. The CDR3 has 15 amino acids. J lost 0 bases, V lost 6 bases, and 5 bases had no gene match. Germline V gives CDR1 SGDLS, CDR2 YYNGEE. This CDR3 is CASKAGNANTGELFF. Here the CDR3 DNA reads TGTGCCAGCAAAGCGGGAAACGCGAACACCGGGGAGCTGTTTTTT.

This clone was detected once. CDR3 protein: CASSRKITGELFF. DNA of the CDR3: TGTGCCAGCAGCCGGAAGATCACCGGGGAGCTGTTTTTT. The chain is built from TRBV7-2 and TRBJ2-2; D is uncertain. The CDR3 sequence is 13 residues long. V gave up 5 bases and J gave up 4 bases, with 8 bases separating them. Germline CDR1 and CDR2: SGHTA and FQGNSA.

A few counts support this clone. The chain is built from TRBV30 and TRBJ2-5; D may correspond to TRBD1 or TRBD2 (5 bases each). In germline, CDR1 is GTSNPN, CDR2 SVGIG (reference sequence). This CDR3 is 15 amino acids long. V was pared by 5 bases and J by 3 bases, with 19 bases between. CDR3 DNA: TGTGCCTGGCGAGAGGGCGTAGGGGAAAAAGAGACCCAGTACTTC. Amino acids: CAWREGVGEKETQYF. Supplemented by reference TRBV30 and TRBJ2-5, the full variable domain reads SQTIHQWPATLVQPVGSPLSLECTVEGTSNPNLYWYRQAAGRGLQLLFYSVGIGQISSEVPQNLSASRPQDRQFILSSKKLLLSDSGFYLCAWREGVGEKETQYFGPGTRLLVL.

The chain recombines TRBV28 with TRBJ2-7; D may be TRBD1 (6 bases). The CDR3 spans 16 residues. Trimming removed 5 bases from V and 3 bases from J, with 20 bases in between. Looked up from germline, CDR1 is MDHEN and CDR2 is SYDVKM. This chain's CDR3 is CASSPYRARVNYEQYF. For the CDR3, the DNA is TGTGCCAGCAGTCCATACAGGGCAAGAGTCAACTACGAGCAGTACTTC. The full variable domain, its missing parts supplied by reference TRBV28 and TRBJ2-7, is DVKVTQSSRYLVKRTGEKVFLECVQDMDHENMFWYRQDPGLGLRLIYFSYDVKMKEKGDIPEGYSVSREKKERFSLILESASTNQTSMYLCASSPYRARVNYEQYFGPGTRLTVT.

This clone was detected only once. This chain links TRBV4-1 with TRBJ2-7; 14 bases fit TRBD2. Trimming cost V 1 base and J 10 bases; bases outside gene matches: 6. The CDR3 runs to 15 residues. The germline V gene encodes CDR1 MGHRA and CDR2 YSYEKL. For the CDR3, the DNA is TGCGCCAGCAGCCAAGCCGCGGGACTAGCGGGAGAACAGTACGTC. As protein: CASSQAAGLAGEQYV.

This chain connects TRBV19 to TRBJ1-5, with D possibly TRBD1 on 5 matching bases. CDR3 length equals 17 residues. Germline V lookup: CDR1 LNHDA, CDR2 SQIVND (reference sequence). The V end lost 5 bases, the J end lost 1 base, and 18 bases lay between the germline ends. CDR3 sequence: CASSLSGGGMSNQPQHF. CDR3 DNA: TGTGCCAGTAGTCTCTCGGGGGGGGGAATGAGCAATCAGCCCCAGCATTTT.

There are a few counts of this clone. The chain recombines TRBV29-1 with TRBJ1-1; D unresolved. The V gene's germline CDR1 is SQVTM and CDR2 ANQGSEA. CDR3 size: 15 residues. Trimming left V 0 bases short and J 4 bases short, with 15 bases between. The CDR3 sequence: CSVEDTAGWGTEAFF. The CDR3 nucleotides read TGCAGCGTTGAAGATACGGCGGGATGGGGCACTGAAGCTTTCTTT.